Listed below are T cell receptor beta chains from one sample, sequenced in a study of cytomegalovirus exposure and HLA in healthy donors. TCRdb's copy holds only in-frame clones and misses some; the assay was immunoSEQ multiplex PCR. Counted here are more than 110,000 clones, roughly nine tenths occurring once; the ten biggest clones make up less than 3%. Sequencing used PBMCs. The receptors shown here come from a man between 18 and 35 years old in good health and CMV-seronegative. Both conserved end residues are part of each CDR3. Each record gives: CDR3 protein, CDR3 DNA, D gene, clone size, V gene, J gene. A D gene is named only where the DNA matches it firmly. Clone size is stated in some rows and not others, as once, few, many or a class when expanded.

CASSYRTGGMNQPQHF,TGTGCCAGCAGTTACCGGACAGGGGGAATGAATCAGCCCCAGCATTTT,TRBD1,few,TRBV6-6,TRBJ1-5
CASSLYTSGRIYEQYF,TGTGCCAGCAGTCTATACACTAGCGGGAGAATCTACGAGCAGTACTTC,TRBD2,.,TRBV27,TRBJ2-7
CASSLAGSGSSYEQYF,TGTGCCAGCAGCTTGGCGGGTAGCGGGAGCTCCTACGAGCAGTACTTC,TRBD2,.,TRBV5-6,TRBJ2-7
CASSAALSGLAGGYNTGELFF,TGTGCCAGCAGCGCCGCGCTTTCGGGACTAGCGGGAGGATATAACACCGGGGAGCTGTTTTTT,TRBD2,.,TRBV9,TRBJ2-2
CASSEYAVRETQYF,TGCGCCAGCAGTGAGTACGCAGTGCGGGAGACCCAGTACTTC,.,.,TRBV10-2,TRBJ2-5
CASSWTGGEAFF,TGCGCCAGCAGCTGGACAGGGGGCGAAGCTTTCTTT,TRBD1,.,TRBV5-1,TRBJ1-1
CASSPPTGGWNEQFF,TGTGCCAGCTCGCCTCCTACAGGGGGATGGAATGAGCAGTTCTTC,TRBD1,.,TRBV18,TRBJ2-1
CASSQRELDTQYF,TGTGCCAGCAGCCAACGGGAGTTAGATACGCAGTATTTT,.,.,TRBV5-4,TRBJ2-3
CASSEGGGPATNEKLFF,TGTGCCAGCAGTGAAGGAGGGGGTCCAGCAACTAATGAAAAACTGTTTTTT,.,.,TRBV6-1,TRBJ1-4
CASSPTGTGNFYEQYF,TGTGCCAGCAGCCCAACAGGGACAGGGAATTTCTACGAGCAGTACTTC,TRBD1,.,TRBV9,TRBJ2-7
CASSYETEDNEQFF,TGTGCCAGCAGTTACGAGACAGAAGACAATGAGCAGTTCTTC,.,.,TRBV6-5,TRBJ2-1
CAWSAHEVTEAFF,TGTGCCTGGAGTGCCCATGAGGTGACTGAAGCTTTCTTT,.,.,TRBV30,TRBJ1-1
CASSSFMGLLDTQYF,TGCGCCAGCAGCTCATTCATGGGACTTCTAGATACGCAGTATTTT,.,.,TRBV4-1,TRBJ2-3
CASSQGMNTGELFF,TGTGCCAGCAGCCAGGGGATGAACACCGGGGAGCTGTTTTTT,.,once,TRBV7-9,TRBJ2-2
CASSPAGGEQYF,TGTGCCAGTAGTCCCGCGGGGGGCGAGCAGTACTTC,TRBD2,.,TRBV19,TRBJ2-7
CASSPPSLAGGETQYF,TGTGCCAGCTCACCACCCTCCCTAGCGGGAGGGGAGACCCAGTACTTC,TRBD2,.,TRBV18,TRBJ2-5
CASSLESTTSTDTQYF,TGCGCCAGCAGCTTGGAGTCGACGACTAGCACAGATACGCAGTATTTT,.,.,TRBV5-1,TRBJ2-3
CASSILAEQPNQPQHF,TGTGCCAGCAGCATTTTGGCGGAGCAGCCCAATCAGCCCCAGCATTTT,.,.,TRBV5-6,TRBJ1-5
CASSLAKGNQPQHF,TGTGCCAGCAGCTTAGCAAAGGGGAATCAGCCCCAGCATTTT,.,.,TRBV7-2,TRBJ1-5
CASTPPAGQGVWASGYNEQFF,TGTGCCAGTACCCCCCCTGCGGGACAGGGGGTGTGGGCTAGCGGTTACAATGAGCAGTTCTTC,TRBD1,.,TRBV19,TRBJ2-1
CASSSSRDRGRGYTF,TGTGCCAGCAGCTCGTCCCGGGACAGGGGTAGAGGCTACACCTTC,TRBD1,.,TRBV7-2,TRBJ1-2
CASSSGQGVEQYF,TGCGCCAGCAGCAGCGGACAGGGGGTCGAGCAGTACTTC,TRBD1,.,TRBV5-1,TRBJ2-7
CASSQDKNSGANVLTF,TGTGCCAGCAGCCAAGACAAAAACTCTGGGGCCAACGTCCTGACTTTC,.,few,TRBV4-2,TRBJ2-6
CSVEGTGLPDTQYF,TGCAGCGTTGAGGGGACAGGGCTTCCAGATACGCAGTATTTT,TRBD1,.,TRBV29-1,TRBJ2-3
CASSVEAVTTDTQYF,TGTGCCAGCAGCGTAGAGGCGGTTACCACAGATACGCAGTATTTT,.,.,TRBV9,TRBJ2-3
CASSYSFTSPYEQYF,TGTGCCAGCAGTTACTCATTCACTAGTCCCTACGAGCAGTACTTC,.,.,TRBV6-5,TRBJ2-7
CATSRATGDGYTF,TGTGCCACCAGCAGAGCGACAGGGGATGGCTACACCTTC,TRBD1,.,TRBV15,TRBJ1-2
CASSYGPAGEDEQYF,TGTGCCAGCAGTTATGGGCCAGCGGGAGAGGACGAGCAGTACTTC,TRBD2,.,TRBV6-5,TRBJ2-7
CASSLVAVPLAPATQETQYF,TGTGCCAGCAGCTTAGTGGCGGTGCCCCTGGCTCCAGCTACACAAGAGACCCAGTACTTC,.,.,TRBV7-8,TRBJ2-5
CASSRTEQETQYF,TGTGCCAGCTCTCGGACAGAGCAAGAGACCCAGTACTTC,.,.,TRBV18,TRBJ2-5
CASRRLTGRSVNTEAFF,TGTGCCAGCAGGCGACTAACAGGGAGATCGGTGAACACTGAAGCTTTCTTT,.,.,TRBV7-2,TRBJ1-1
CASRTPGANVLTF,TGTGCCAGCAGAACTCCGGGGGCCAACGTCCTGACTTTC,.,.,TRBV6-5,TRBJ2-6
CASSFTGVTNYGYTF,TGTGCCAGCAGCTTTACAGGGGTAACTAACTATGGCTACACCTTC,TRBD1,.,TRBV7-9,TRBJ1-2
CAIRGQGANNEQFF,TGTGCCATCAGGGGACAGGGGGCGAACAATGAGCAGTTCTTC,TRBD1,.,TRBV10-3,TRBJ2-1
CASRDRGTYNEQFF,TGTGCCAGCCGGGACAGGGGGACCTACAATGAGCAGTTCTTC,TRBD1,.,TRBV27,TRBJ2-1
CASSLTSSSYNEQFF,TGTGCCAGCAGCCTGACTTCTAGCTCCTACAATGAGCAGTTCTTC,.,.,TRBV7-8,TRBJ2-1
CASSQERDRGIYEQYF,TGTGCCAGCAGCCAAGAAAGAGACAGGGGGATATACGAGCAGTACTTC,TRBD1,once,TRBV14,TRBJ2-7
CASSLTSGSYNEQFF,TGTGCCAGCAGCCTGACTAGCGGCTCCTACAATGAGCAGTTCTTC,TRBD2,.,TRBV5-4,TRBJ2-1
CASSLNDLSGQGSFYEQYF,TGCGCCAGCAGCTTAAACGATCTCTCCGGACAGGGCTCATTCTACGAGCAGTACTTC,TRBD1,few,TRBV5-1,TRBJ2-7
CAWRARLAGRSYEQYF,TGTGCCTGGAGGGCCCGACTAGCGGGACGCTCCTACGAGCAGTACTTC,TRBD2,.,TRBV30,TRBJ2-7
CASTWTLQGVNGYTF,TGTGCCAGTACCTGGACCTTACAGGGAGTCAATGGCTACACCTTC,.,.,TRBV19,TRBJ1-2
CASRQGRVNTEAFF,TGTGCCAGCAGGCAGGGCCGGGTGAACACTGAAGCTTTCTTT,.,once,TRBV6-1,TRBJ1-1
CASSFPGTGGQFF,TGTGCCAGCAGCTTTCCGGGAACGGGTGGGCAGTTCTTC,.,once,TRBV5-8,TRBJ2-1
CASSMTGGFSNQPQHF,TGTGCCAGTAGTATGACAGGGGGATTCAGCAATCAGCCCCAGCATTTT,TRBD1,.,TRBV19,TRBJ1-5
CASSTGGVLEAFF,TGTGCCAGTAGTACGGGGGGGGTGCTTGAAGCTTTCTTT,.,.,TRBV19,TRBJ1-1
CASSFTGEDSPLHF,TGTGCCAGCAGCTTCACAGGGGAGGATTCACCCCTCCACTTT,TRBD1,.,TRBV5-4,TRBJ1-6
CASNRGRVYNEQFF,TGTGCCAGCAACCGGGGGAGGGTCTACAATGAGCAGTTCTTC,TRBD2,.,TRBV2,TRBJ2-1
CASSDRQGLADTQYF,TGTGCCAGCAGTGATCGACAGGGGCTGGCAGATACGCAGTATTTT,TRBD1,.,TRBV6-1,TRBJ2-3
CASSLGHPPGDEQFF,TGCGCCAGCAGCTTGGGACACCCGCCGGGGGATGAGCAGTTCTTC,.,.,TRBV5-1,TRBJ2-1